This T cell receptor (beta chain) appears in the sequencing data of a study of identical twins. This clonotype was detected many times. Its target is unknown. Study-level results: In beta out-of-frame sequences, the excess sharing between twins was weaker.

TCRdb ran MiXCR on the 5' RACE reads and lists one entry per CDR3 protein. This sample yields 200,000 to 250,000 distinct CDR3 sequences, of which 7.5% are seen a single time; 5.4% belongs to the top ten. These same records also appear under a second study, on yellow fever vaccine responses in identical twins.

The source is a woman under 30 in good health. Sequencing used CD8+ T cells sorted from blood.

DNA for the CDR3: TGTGCTAGTGGTTTGTACTCGGGGGAGAACACTGAAGCTTTCTTT. It codes for CASGLYSGENTEAFF. The gene calls are TRBV12-5 and TRBJ1-1; D is perhaps TRBD1 (5 bases). Germline V lookup: CDR1 LGHNT, CDR2 FRNRAP. CDR3 length equals 15 residues. V shed 2 bases and J shed 1 base, with 11 bases lying between them.